These 23 T cell receptor beta chains were all obtained from the same sample, sequenced in a study of T-cell memory formation after mild COVID-19. Using its own MiXCR run on the 5' RACE reads, TCRdb lists one record per CDR3 protein. The sample has fewer than 600,000 distinct CDR3 sequences; about a fifth are singletons. The sequencing sample was made of PBMCs or a T cell subset sorted from them (not recorded which). The receptors stem from an adult woman who had mild COVID-19 (a few samples of this study predate the infection). Cell type and time point are not known.

The chain is built from TRBV24-1 and TRBJ2-3; a weak D match, TRBD1 (7 bases). Germline V gives CDR1 KGHDR, CDR2 SFDVKD. The CDR3 runs 15 residues. V shed 3 bases and J shed 1 base, with 10 bases lying between them. The chain's CDR3 is CATSDAGQRTDTQYF. In DNA form, the CDR3 reads TGTGCCACCAGTGATGCGGGACAGCGCACAGATACGCAGTATTTT.

This clonotype was observed a few times. The chain links TRBV4-3 to TRBJ2-3, with a weak D call TRBD2 (6 bases). The V and J ends lost 0 bases and 5 bases respectively, with 18 bases between them. This CDR3 is built from 17 residues. Germline V gene sequence: CDR1 LGHNA, CDR2 YSLEER. The CDR3 loop reads CASSQDLAGSREDTQYF. The CDR3 coding sequence is TGCGCCAGCAGCCAAGATCTGGCGGGGTCGCGGGAAGATACGCAGTATTTT.

There are a few counts of this clonotype. CDR3 in amino acids: CASSLLPGYEQYF. DNA of the CDR3: TGTGCCAGCAGTTTATTGCCAGGCTACGAGCAGTACTTC. The chain recombines TRBV27 with TRBJ2-7; no clear D gene. Trimming stripped 1 base from V and 3 bases from J, with 7 bases between. CDR1 MNHEY and CDR2 SMNVEV come from the germline V gene (reference sequence). The CDR3 extends over 13 amino acids.

The chain employs TRBV15 and TRBJ1-1; no clear D gene. This CDR3 region has 15 residues. Germline V gene sequence: CDR1 LNHNV, CDR2 YYDKDF (reference sequence). V was clipped by 0 bases and J by 1 base, with 9 bases between them. CDR3 nucleotides: TGTGCCACCAGCAGAGATCAGGAGGGGAACACTGAAGCTTTCTTT. It is translated as CATSRDQEGNTEAFF.

The chain uses TRBV2 and TRBJ1-2; no firm D call. The CDR3 runs to 14 residues. Trimming removed 2 bases at V and 1 base at J, with 8 bases between. From germline, CDR1 is SNHLY and CDR2 FYNNEI. This chain's CDR3 is CASSELGINYGYTF. The CDR3 DNA reads as TGTGCCAGCAGTGAATTAGGGATTAACTATGGCTACACCTTC. Drawing the rest from reference TRBV2 and TRBJ1-2, the complete variable domain is EPEVTQTPSHQVTQMGQEVILRCVPISNHLYFYWYRQILGQKVEFLVSFYNNEISEKSEIFDDQFSVERPDGSNFTLKIRSTKLEDSAMYFCASSELGINYGYTFGSGTRLTVV.

This clonotype was counted a few times. The V and J genes are TRBV5-1 and TRBJ1-4; the D is unclear. The CDR3 runs to 15 residues. Trimming took off 3 bases at V and 3 bases at J, with 12 bases between the two ends. Germline V gene lookup returns CDR1 SGHRS and CDR2 YFSETQ. CDR3 residues: CASSSDRGPNEKLFF. CDR3 DNA sequence: TGCGCCAGCAGCTCCGACCGTGGGCCTAATGAAAAACTGTTTTTT. Variable domain in full (rest from reference TRBV5-1 and TRBJ1-4): KAGVTQTPRYLIKTRGQQVTLSCSPISGHRSVSWYQQTPGQGLQFLFEYFSETQRNKGNFPGRFSGRQFSNSRSEMNVSTLELGDSALYLCASSSDRGPNEKLFFGSGTQLSVL.

The sample holds a few counts of this clonotype. The chain is built from TRBV7-9 and TRBJ1-5, with D perhaps TRBD1 (5 bases). CDR3 length equals 15 residues. Trimming took 4 bases from V and 2 from J, leaving 12 bases between them. Germline V CDR1 and CDR2: SEHNR, FQNEAQ (reference sequence). DNA for the CDR3: TGTGCCAGCAGCTCCCTCGGGGGGGGCAATCAGCCCCAGCATTTT. Translating gives CASSSLGGGNQPQHF. Supplemented by reference TRBV7-9 and TRBJ1-5, the full variable domain reads DTGVSQNPRHKITKRGQNVTFRCDPISEHNRLYWYRQTLGQGPEFLTYFQNEAQLEKSRLLSDRFSAERPKGSFSTLEIQRTEQGDSAMYLCASSSLGGGNQPQHFGDGTRLSIL.

The chain carries TRBV30 and TRBJ1-2, with unresolved D. This CDR3 is built from 17 residues. Germline CDR1 reads GTSNPN; CDR2 reads SVGIG (reference sequence). The germline V and J ends were trimmed by 3 bases and 2 bases, with 22 bases remaining between them. The CDR3 nucleotides are TGTGCCTGGAGACCAAGTCCCCGGAAGACGAAGAACTATGGCTACACCTTC. This codes for CAWRPSPRKTKNYGYTF.

In this sample, this clonotype turned up a few times. This rearrangement joins TRBV7-9 to TRBJ1-1; no clear D gene. CDR1 is SEHNR and CDR2 is FQNEAQ in the germline V gene (reference sequence). This CDR3 is 15 amino acids long. V was cut by 0 bases and J by 0 bases, with 8 bases left in between. CDR3 in amino acids: CASSLAPSMNTEAFF. In DNA, the CDR3 is TGTGCCAGCAGCTTAGCCCCGAGTATGAACACTGAAGCTTTCTTT.

This clonotype was seen repeatedly, ten times or more. This chain connects TRBV27 to TRBJ2-3; 8 bases match TRBD2. This CDR3 comprises 19 residues. With 3 bases clipped from V and 0 bases from J, the junction kept 14 bases outside the gene matches. Germline CDR1 MNHEY, CDR2 SMNVEV (reference sequence). CDR3 coding DNA: TGTGCCAGCAGTTTCTACGGGGGGATAGCGGGATTTAGCACAGATACGCAGTATTTT. Encoded protein: CASSFYGGIAGFSTDTQYF.

The sample holds a few counts of this clonotype. The chain employs TRBV7-9 and TRBJ2-2; perhaps TRBD1 as D (6 bases). The CDR3 is 17 residues long. Germline CDR1 SEHNR, CDR2 FQNEAQ (reference sequence). Trimming took 5 bases from V and 0 from J, leaving 16 bases between them. The CDR3 DNA reads as TGTGCCAGCAGCCTTTCATCCGGGACACCGAACACCGGGGAGCTGTTTTTT. It translates to CASSLSSGTPNTGELFF.

This sequence joins TRBV20-1 and TRBJ1-2, with a possible D match to TRBD1 (5 bases). Germline assignment: CDR1 DFQATT and CDR2 SNEGSKA (reference sequence). This CDR3 spans 12 amino acids. V lost 6 bases and J lost 3, with 11 bases in between. In DNA form, the CDR3 reads TGCAGTGCCCCGGGGGTTGACTATGGCTACACCTTC. It is translated as CSAPGVDYGYTF.

The chain joins TRBV6-2 or TRBV6-3 to TRBJ2-7; a weak D match, TRBD2 (5 bases). Trimming shortened V by 2 bases and J by 4 bases, and 6 bases separated the two germline ends. CDR1 is MNHEY, CDR2 SVGEGT, per germline. This CDR3 has 12 residues. The CDR3 reads CASSYGEYEQYF. In DNA form, the CDR3 reads TGTGCCAGCAGTTACGGGGAGTACGAGCAGTACTTC.

The chain carries TRBV6-1 and TRBJ2-7; no definite D call. The V gene lost 3 bases and the J gene lost 9 bases, with 18 bases spanning the gap. The germline V gene has CDR1 MNHNS and CDR2 SASEGT. The length of the CDR3 is 14 residues. In DNA, the CDR3 is TGTGCCAGCAGTGACTTTCCCCTTTCCGCTGGGCAGTACTTC. This encodes CASSDFPLSAGQYF.

As to this clonotype: Compared with germline, one end of the junction differs, possibly owing to a read error. The rearrangement uses TRBV7-2 and TRBJ2-1, with TRBD2 matching 7 bases. Germline V CDR1 and CDR2: SGHTA, FQGNSA. The CDR3 is 16 amino acids. The CDR3 DNA sequence: TGTGCCAGCACCTTAACAGGAGCGGGGATCTACAATGAGCAGTTCTTC. This gives the protein CASTLTGAGIYNEQFF.

This clonotype was detected ten times or more. The V call is TRBV11-3, the J call TRBJ1-2; tentative D call: TRBD1 (5 bases). The CDR3 extends over 13 amino acids. V gave up 4 bases and J gave up 4 bases, with 10 bases separating them. CDR1 SGHNT and CDR2 YENEEA come from the germline V gene. The CDR3 nucleotides are TGTGCCAGCAGCTCAACGCAGGGCTATGGCTACACCTTC. Protein: CASSSTQGYGYTF.

This clonotype has only a few counts. J is TRBJ2-1 and V is TRBV5-1, with D hard to call. Trimming removed 4 bases from V and 2 bases from J, with 13 bases in between. The CDR3 sequence is 15 residues long. Looked up from germline, CDR1 is SGHRS and CDR2 is YFSETQ. CDR3 nucleotide sequence: TGCGCCAGCAGCACCGCCGGTGAACCCTACAATGAGCAGTTCTTC. The encoded protein is CASSTAGEPYNEQFF.

This clonotype has more than one count but fewer than ten. The V and J genes are TRBV6-6 and TRBJ2-2; 12 bases align to TRBD1. CDR1 is MNHNY, CDR2 SVGAGI, per germline (reference sequence). The CDR3 consists of 20 residues. V shed 5 bases and J 1 base; nucleotides not matched to a gene: 14. CDR3 sequence reads: CASSHPGQGALNENTGELFF. As DNA, the CDR3 is TGTGCCAGCAGTCACCCGGGACAGGGGGCGTTAAATGAGAACACCGGGGAGCTGTTTTTT.

The chain carries TRBV12-3 or TRBV12-4 and TRBJ2-7; perhaps TRBD1 as D (5 bases). There are 14 residues in the CDR3. V dropped 4 bases and J dropped 2 bases, with 12 bases sitting between them. The CDR3: CASSWSLQAYEQYF. CDR3 coding DNA: TGTGCCAGCAGTTGGTCCCTACAGGCCTACGAGCAGTACTTC.

The genes are TRBV14 and TRBJ1-1; TRBD1 agrees at 9 bases. The ends lost 2 bases at V and 1 base at J; junction bases unmatched: 5. Per germline, CDR1 SGHDN and CDR2 FVKESK. This CDR3 is 16 amino acids long. The CDR3 spells CASSQFSDRGNTEAFF. In DNA, the CDR3 is TGTGCCAGCAGCCAATTCTCGGACAGGGGGAACACTGAAGCTTTCTTT.

The V and J genes are TRBV2 and TRBJ1-1; perhaps TRBD1 as D (6 bases). The V gene lost 3 bases and the J gene lost 10 bases, with 12 bases spanning the gap. The CDR3 runs to 12 residues. Germline V gene sequence: CDR1 SNHLY, CDR2 FYNNEI. The CDR3 bases are TGTGCCAGCAGTGAGAGTTTAGGGGGAGCTTTCTTT. Residues: CASSESLGGAFF.

This clonotype has a handful of counts. Because it lacks the conserved phenylalanine or tryptophan at the end, this CDR3 is likely a read error. The DNA is left out, because the CDR3 cannot be placed on it with certainty; the CDR3 is given as TCRdb lists it. This chain connects TRBV11-2 to TRBJ2-1; the table's D call of TRBD2 was not tested on the DNA. The V gene's germline CDR1 is SGHAT and CDR2 FQNNGV. The CDR3 length is 11 residues, termini included. The CDR3 reads CASSSLPGLAV.

This chain joins TRBV7-6 and TRBJ2-5; tentative D call: TRBD1 (6 bases). The V end lost 7 bases, the J end lost 5 bases, and 17 bases lay between the germline ends. The CDR3 length is 14 residues. The V gene's germline CDR1 is SGHVS and CDR2 FNYEAQ. CDR3 bases: TGTGCCAGCATCCCCCGACAGGATGGGGAGACCCAGTACTTC. It specifies CASIPRQDGETQYF. Combining the CDR3 with reference TRBV7-6 and TRBJ2-5 gives the whole variable domain GAGVSQSPRYKVTKRGQDVALRCDPISGHVSLYWYRQALGQGPEFLTYFNYEAQQDKSGLPNDRFSAERPEGSISTLTIQRTEQRDSAMYRCASIPRQDGETQYFGPGTRLLVL.